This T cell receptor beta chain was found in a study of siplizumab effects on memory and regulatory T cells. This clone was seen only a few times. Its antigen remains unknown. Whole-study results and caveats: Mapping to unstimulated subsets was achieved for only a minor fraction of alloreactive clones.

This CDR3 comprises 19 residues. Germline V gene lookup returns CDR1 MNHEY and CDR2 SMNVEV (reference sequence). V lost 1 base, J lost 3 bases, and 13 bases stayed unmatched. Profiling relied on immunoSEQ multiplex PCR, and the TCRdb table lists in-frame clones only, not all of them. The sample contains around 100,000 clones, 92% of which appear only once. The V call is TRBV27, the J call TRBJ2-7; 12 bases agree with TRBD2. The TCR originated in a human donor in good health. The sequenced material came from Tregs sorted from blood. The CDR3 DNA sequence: TGTGCCAGCAGTTTATGGGCTAGCGGGAGGGCCGGTAGGAGCTACGAGCAGTACTTC. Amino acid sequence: CASSLWASGRAGRSYEQYF.